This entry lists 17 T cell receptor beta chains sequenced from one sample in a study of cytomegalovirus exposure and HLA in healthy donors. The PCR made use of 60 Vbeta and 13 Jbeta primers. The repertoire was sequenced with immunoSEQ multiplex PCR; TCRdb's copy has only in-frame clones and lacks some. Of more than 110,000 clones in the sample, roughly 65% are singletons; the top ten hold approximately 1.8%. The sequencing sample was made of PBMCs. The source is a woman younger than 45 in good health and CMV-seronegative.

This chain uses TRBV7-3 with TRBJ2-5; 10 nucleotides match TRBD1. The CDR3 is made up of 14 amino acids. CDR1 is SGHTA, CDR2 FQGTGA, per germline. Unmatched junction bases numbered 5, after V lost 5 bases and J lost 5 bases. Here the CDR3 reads CASSRDRGPETQYF. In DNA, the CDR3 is TGTGCCAGCAGCCGCGACAGGGGGCCTGAGACCCAGTACTTC.

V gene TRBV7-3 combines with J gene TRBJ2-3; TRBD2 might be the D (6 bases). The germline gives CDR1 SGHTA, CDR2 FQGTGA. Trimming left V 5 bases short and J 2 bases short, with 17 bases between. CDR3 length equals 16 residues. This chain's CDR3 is CASSPSTSRDTDTQYF. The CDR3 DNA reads TGTGCCAGCAGCCCTAGCACTAGCAGAGACACAGATACGCAGTATTTT.

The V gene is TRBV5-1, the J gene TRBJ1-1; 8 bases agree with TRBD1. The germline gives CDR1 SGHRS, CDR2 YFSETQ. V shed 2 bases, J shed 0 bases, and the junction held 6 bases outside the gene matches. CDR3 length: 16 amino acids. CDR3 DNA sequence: TGCGCCAGCAGCTTCTCGACAGGGGCGCTGAACACTGAAGCTTTCTTT. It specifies CASSFSTGALNTEAFF.

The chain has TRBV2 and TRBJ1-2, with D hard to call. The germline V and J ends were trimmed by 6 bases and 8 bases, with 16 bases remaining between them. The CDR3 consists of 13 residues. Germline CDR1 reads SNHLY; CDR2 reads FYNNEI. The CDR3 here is CASRSNRERGYTF. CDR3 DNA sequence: TGTGCCAGCAGGAGCAATCGGGAGAGAGGCTACACCTTC.

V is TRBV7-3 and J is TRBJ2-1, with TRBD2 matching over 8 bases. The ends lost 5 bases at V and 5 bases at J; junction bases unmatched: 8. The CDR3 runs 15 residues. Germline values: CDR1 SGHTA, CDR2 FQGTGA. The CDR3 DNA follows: TGTGCCAGCAGCCCCAGCGGGAGAAGCGACAATGAGCAGTTCTTC. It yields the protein CASSPSGRSDNEQFF.

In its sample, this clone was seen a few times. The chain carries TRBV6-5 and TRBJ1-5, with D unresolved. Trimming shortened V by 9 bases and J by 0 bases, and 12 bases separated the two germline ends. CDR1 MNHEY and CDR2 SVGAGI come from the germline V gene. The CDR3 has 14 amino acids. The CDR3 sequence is CASFPGYSNQPQHF. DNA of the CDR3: TGTGCCAGTTTTCCAGGATATAGCAATCAGCCCCAGCATTTT.

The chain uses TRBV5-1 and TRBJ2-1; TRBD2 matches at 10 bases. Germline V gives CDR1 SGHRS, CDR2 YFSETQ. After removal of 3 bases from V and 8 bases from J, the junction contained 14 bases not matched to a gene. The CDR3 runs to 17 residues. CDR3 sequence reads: CASSSPPAGGFQYEQFF. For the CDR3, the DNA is TGCGCCAGCAGCTCCCCCCCAGCGGGAGGGTTTCAGTATGAGCAGTTCTTC.

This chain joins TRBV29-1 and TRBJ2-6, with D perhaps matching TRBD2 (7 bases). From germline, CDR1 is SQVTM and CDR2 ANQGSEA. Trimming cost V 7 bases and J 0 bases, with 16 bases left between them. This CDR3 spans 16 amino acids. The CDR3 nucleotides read TGCAGCGCAGGACGGGGGGCCCCCTCTGGGGCCAACGTCCTGACTTTC. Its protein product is CSAGRGAPSGANVLTF. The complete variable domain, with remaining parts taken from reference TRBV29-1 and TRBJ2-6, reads SAVISQKPSRDICQRGTSLTIQCQVDSQVTMMFWYRQQPGQSLTLIATANQGSEATYESGFVIDKFPISRPNLTFSTLTVSNMSPEDSSIYLCSAGRGAPSGANVLTFGAGSRLTVL.

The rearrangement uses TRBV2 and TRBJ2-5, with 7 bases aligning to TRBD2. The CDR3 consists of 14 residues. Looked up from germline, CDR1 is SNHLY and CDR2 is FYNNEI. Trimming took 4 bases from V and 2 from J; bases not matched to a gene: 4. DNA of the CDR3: TGTGCCAGCAGTGGGGACTACCTGCAAGAGACCCAGTACTTC. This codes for CASSGDYLQETQYF. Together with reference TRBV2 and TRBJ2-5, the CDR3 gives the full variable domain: EPEVTQTPSHQVTQMGQEVILRCVPISNHLYFYWYRQILGQKVEFLVSFYNNEISEKSEIFDDQFSVERPDGSNFTLKIRSTKLEDSAMYFCASSGDYLQETQYFGPGTRLLVL.

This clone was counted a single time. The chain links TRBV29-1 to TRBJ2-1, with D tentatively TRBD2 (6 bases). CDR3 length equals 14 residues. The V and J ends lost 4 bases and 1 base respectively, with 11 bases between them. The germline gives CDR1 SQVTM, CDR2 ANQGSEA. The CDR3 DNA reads TGCAGCGTTGGTTCGGACTATTCCTACAATGAGCAGTTCTTC. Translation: CSVGSDYSYNEQFF.

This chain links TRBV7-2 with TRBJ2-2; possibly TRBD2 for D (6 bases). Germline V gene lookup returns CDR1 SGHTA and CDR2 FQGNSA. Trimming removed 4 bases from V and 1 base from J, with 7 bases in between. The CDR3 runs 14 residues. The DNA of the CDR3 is TGTGCCAGCAGCTCGGGACTGAACACCGGGGAGCTGTTTTTT. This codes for CASSSGLNTGELFF.

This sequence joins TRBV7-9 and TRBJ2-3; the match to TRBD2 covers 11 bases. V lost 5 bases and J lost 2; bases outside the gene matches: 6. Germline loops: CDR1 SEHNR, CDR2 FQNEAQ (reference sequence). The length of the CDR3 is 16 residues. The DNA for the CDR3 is TGTGCCAGCAGCCTCATTAGCGGGAGGGACACAGATACGCAGTATTTT. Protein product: CASSLISGRDTDTQYF. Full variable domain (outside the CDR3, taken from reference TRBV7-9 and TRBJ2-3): DTGVSQNPRHKITKRGQNVTFRCDPISEHNRLYWYRQTLGQGPEFLTYFQNEAQLEKSRLLSDRFSAERPKGSFSTLEIQRTEQGDSAMYLCASSLISGRDTDTQYFGPGTRLTVL.

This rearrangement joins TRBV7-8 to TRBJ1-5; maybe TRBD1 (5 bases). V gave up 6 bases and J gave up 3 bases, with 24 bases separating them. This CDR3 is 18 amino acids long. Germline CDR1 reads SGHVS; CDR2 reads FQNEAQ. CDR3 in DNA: TGTGCCAGCAGTCCAGCTAGGGGAATTTTAATCCTCAATCAGCCCCAGCATTTT. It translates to CASSPARGILILNQPQHF.

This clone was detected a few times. This CDR3 reads CASSPLPGTGPGDEQFF. In DNA form, the CDR3 reads TGTGCCAGCTCACCACTCCCGGGGACAGGTCCCGGGGATGAGCAGTTCTTC. The chain uses TRBV18 and TRBJ2-1, with 8 nucleotides matching TRBD1. The trim removed 1 base at V and 8 bases at J, leaving 13 bases unmatched. The CDR3 consists of 17 residues. Germline V gene lookup returns CDR1 KGHSH and CDR2 LQKENI.

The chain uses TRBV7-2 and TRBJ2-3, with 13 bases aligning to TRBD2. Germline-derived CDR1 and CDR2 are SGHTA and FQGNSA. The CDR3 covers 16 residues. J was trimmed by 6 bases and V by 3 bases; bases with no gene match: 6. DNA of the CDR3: TGTGCCAGCAGCTTCCTACTAGCGGGGGGGTACGATACGCAGTATTTT. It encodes CASSFLLAGGYDTQYF. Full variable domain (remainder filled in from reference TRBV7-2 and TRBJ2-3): GAGVSQSPSNKVTEKGKDVELRCDPISGHTALYWYRQSLGQGLEFLIYFQGNSAPDKSGLPSDRFSAERTGGSVSTLTIQRTQQEDSAVYLCASSFLLAGGYDTQYFGPGTRLTVL.

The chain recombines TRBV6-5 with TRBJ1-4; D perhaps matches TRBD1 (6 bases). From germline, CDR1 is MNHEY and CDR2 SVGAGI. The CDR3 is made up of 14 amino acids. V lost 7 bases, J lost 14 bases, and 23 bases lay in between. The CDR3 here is CASTDSRKGQGLFF. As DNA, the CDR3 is TGTGCCAGCACCGATTCCCGGAAGGGACAAGGTCTGTTTTTT.

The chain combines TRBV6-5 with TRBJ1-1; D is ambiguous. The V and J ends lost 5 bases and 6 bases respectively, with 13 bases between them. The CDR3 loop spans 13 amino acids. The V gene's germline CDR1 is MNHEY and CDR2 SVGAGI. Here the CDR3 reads CASSGYRAAEAFF. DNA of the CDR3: TGTGCCAGCAGTGGCTACAGAGCCGCTGAAGCTTTCTTT.